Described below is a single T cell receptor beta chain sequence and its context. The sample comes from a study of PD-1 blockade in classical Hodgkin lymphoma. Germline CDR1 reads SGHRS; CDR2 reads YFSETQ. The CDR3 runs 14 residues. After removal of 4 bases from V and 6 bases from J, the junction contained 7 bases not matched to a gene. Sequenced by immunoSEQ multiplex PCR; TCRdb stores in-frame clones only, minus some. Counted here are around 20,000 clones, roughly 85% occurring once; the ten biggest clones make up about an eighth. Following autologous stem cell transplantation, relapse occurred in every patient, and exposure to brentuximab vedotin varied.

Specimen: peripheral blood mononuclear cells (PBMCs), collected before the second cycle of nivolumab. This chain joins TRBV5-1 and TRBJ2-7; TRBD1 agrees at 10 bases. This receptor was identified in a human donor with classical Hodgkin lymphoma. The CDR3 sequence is CASSDTTGGGEQYF. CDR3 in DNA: TGCGCCAGCAGCGATACGACAGGGGGCGGCGAGCAGTACTTC.